The entry below gives a single TCR beta chain sequence along with its context. Its antigen remains unidentified. The data derive from a study of T cell responses to AZD1222 COVID-19 vaccine. TCRdb's table, derived via immunoSEQ multiplex PCR, lists solely in-frame clones and lacks some. The sample shows 80,000 to 100,000 clones, around 90% of them seen only once. The CDR3 extends over 13 amino acids. Germline-derived CDR1 and CDR2 are MRHNA and SNTAGT. V lost 2 bases to trimming and J lost 7 bases, with 6 bases between them. Study-wide results and limits: Only six AZD1222 recipients tested seropositive at baseline. Scientists sampled the repertoires only once the peak T cell response had passed. Clonal diversity was possibly underestimated, and the donors were mostly white British, with more females. Among spike-specific TCRs, nearly half reportedly target unmutated variant regions.

This TCR was sampled from an adult in good health. The J gene is TRBJ1-6, the V gene TRBV6-4; no definite D call. The starting material was peripheral blood, obtained on day 0 of AZD1222 vaccination. CDR3 coding DNA: TGTGCCAGCAGTGACAGGGAGAATTCACCCCTCCACTTT. Its protein is CASSDRENSPLHF.